A single sample gave rise to the 29 T cell receptor beta chains below, sequenced in a study of STAT5B mutations in CD4+ large granular lymphocyte leukemia (dated by TCRdb to 2021 to 2024). Receptor libraries were prepared by the immunoSEQ multiplex PCR assay. TCRdb mirrors the immuneACCESS table, restricted to in-frame sequences. Some clones are absent from its copies; in checked studies, under half trace to an unresolved V gene, and the reason for the others is unknown. The sample table records some 19,000 clones; about three quarters of these occur just once. The ten largest make up 30% of the sample. The source material was CD4+ T cells from blood buffy coats. The receptors derive from a human donor in good health.

The J gene is TRBJ2-1, the V gene TRBV25-1, with 12 positions matching TRBD2. Germline V lookup: CDR1 MGHDK, CDR2 SYGVNS. V shed 4 bases, J shed 7 bases, and the junction held 11 bases outside the gene matches. The CDR3 is made up of 17 amino acids. The DNA of the CDR3 is TGTGCCAGCAGTGCGTCATCTAGCGGGAGGGCTCGGAATGAGCAGTTCTTC. Translation gives CASSASSSGRARNEQFF.

The rearrangement uses TRBV18 and TRBJ2-2, with 9 bases that match TRBD2. The V gene's germline CDR1 is KGHSH and CDR2 LQKENI. With 2 bases clipped from V and 4 bases from J, the junction kept 11 bases outside the gene matches. CDR3 length equals 18 residues. The CDR3 DNA reads as TGTGCCAGCTCACCAACGTTTAGCGGGAGTTTGGGCACCGGGGAGCTGTTTTTT. This translates into CASSPTFSGSLGTGELFF. The complete variable domain, with remaining parts taken from reference TRBV18 and TRBJ2-2, reads NAGVMQNPRHLVRRRGQEARLRCSPMKGHSHVYWYRQLPEEGLKFMVYLQKENIIDESGMPKERFSAEFPKEGPSILRIQQVVRGDSAAYFCASSPTFSGSLGTGELFFGEGSRLTVL.

This clone appeared a few times. The V gene is TRBV30, the J gene TRBJ2-1, with 10 nucleotides matching TRBD2. The CDR3 is made up of 15 amino acids. CDR1 is GTSNPN, CDR2 SVGIG, per germline (reference sequence). With 2 bases clipped from V and 3 bases from J, the junction kept 4 bases outside the gene matches. The CDR3 coding sequence is TGTGCCTGGAGTCCCACTAGCGGGGACTACAATGAGCAGTTCTTC. Encoded protein: CAWSPTSGDYNEQFF.

CDR3 protein: CASSPPWGENTEAFF. CDR3 sequence (DNA): TGTGCCAGCTCACCACCGTGGGGCGAGAACACTGAAGCTTTCTTT. V is TRBV18 and J is TRBJ1-1; TRBD1 is a possible D gene (5 bases). The length of the CDR3 is 15 residues. With 0 bases removed from V and 1 base from J, the gap between germline ends came to 9 bases. From germline, CDR1 is KGHSH and CDR2 LQKENI. Variable domain in full (rest from reference TRBV18 and TRBJ1-1): NAGVMQNPRHLVRRRGQEARLRCSPMKGHSHVYWYRQLPEEGLKFMVYLQKENIIDESGMPKERFSAEFPKEGPSILRIQQVVRGDSAAYFCASSPPWGENTEAFFGQGTRLTVV.

There are a few counts of this clone. The gene calls are TRBV29-1 and TRBJ1-1, with D hard to call. Germline CDR1 SQVTM, CDR2 ANQGSEA. The CDR3 runs 15 residues. V lost 1 base and J 0 bases, leaving 12 bases between the germline ends. The CDR3: CSVEVPQNMNTEAFF. The CDR3 nucleotides read TGCAGCGTTGAAGTCCCCCAGAACATGAACACTGAAGCTTTCTTT. Looking up the rest from reference TRBV29-1 and TRBJ1-1 gives the full variable domain: SAVISQKPSRDICQRGTSLTIQCQVDSQVTMMFWYRQQPGQSLTLIATANQGSEATYESGFVIDKFPISRPNLTFSTLTVSNMSPEDSSIYLCSVEVPQNMNTEAFFGQGTRLTVV.

In DNA form, the CDR3 reads TGTGCCAGCAGCCTAGGTAGGGCCTCCTCCTACAATGAGCAGTTCTTC. It translates to CASSLGRASSYNEQFF. The V and J genes are TRBV7-6 and TRBJ2-1, with no clear D. This CDR3 has 16 residues. Germline CDR1 is SGHVS and CDR2 is FNYEAQ. The germline V and J ends were trimmed by 5 bases and 0 bases, with 14 bases remaining between them.

DNA for the CDR3: TGTGCCTCCCGACTAGCGGCTTACAATGAGCAGTTCTTC. Its translation: CASRLAAYNEQFF. The rearrangement joins TRBV30 to TRBJ2-1; 9 positions match TRBD2. After removal of 7 bases from V and 4 bases from J, the junction contained 5 bases not matched to a gene. The CDR3 spans 13 residues. The V gene's germline CDR1 is GTSNPN and CDR2 SVGIG (reference sequence).

V and J are TRBV6-5 and TRBJ1-1, with D unclear. Germline-derived CDR1 and CDR2 are MNHEY and SVGAGI. The V end was cut by 1 base, the J end by 6 bases, with 15 bases between. CDR3 length: 15 residues. CDR3 in DNA: TGTGCCAGCAGTTACTACACAAGGACGGGCGCTGAAGCTTTCTTT. This sequence encodes CASSYYTRTGAEAFF.

The chain uses TRBV5-1 and TRBJ2-2; D is undetermined. The ends were cut back, 5 bases at V and 1 base at J, with 6 bases in the middle. This CDR3 contains 13 residues. Germline V lookup: CDR1 SGHRS, CDR2 YFSETQ. In DNA, the CDR3 is TGCGCCAGCAGGAGCGAGAACACCGGGGAGCTGTTTTTT. Translated, it gives CASRSENTGELFF.

The chain employs TRBV5-4 and TRBJ2-5; 7 bases align to TRBD1. The junction had 9 bases not matched to a gene; V was cut back by 5 bases and J by 5 bases. The CDR3 sequence is 14 residues long. The germline V gene has CDR1 SGHNT and CDR2 YYREEE (reference sequence). The CDR3 bases are TGTGCCAGCAGACCCGACAGGGCAGGGGAGACCCAGTACTTC. As protein: CASRPDRAGETQYF.

The chain joins TRBV27 to TRBJ2-7; D is perhaps TRBD1 (5 bases). Germline loops: CDR1 MNHEY, CDR2 SMNVEV (reference sequence). Trimming took 2 bases from V and 2 from J, leaving 13 bases between them. The CDR3 spans 15 residues. CDR3 residues: CASSLAKGPTYEQYF. CDR3 nucleotides: TGTGCCAGCAGTTTAGCCAAGGGGCCTACCTACGAGCAGTACTTC.

This clone is deemed medium-sized (0.01 to 0.1%). This chain joins TRBV19 and TRBJ1-2, with TRBD1 matching 10 bases. This CDR3 region has 14 residues. In germline, CDR1 is LNHDA, CDR2 SQIVND (reference sequence). V lost 6 bases, J lost 5 bases, and 6 bases stayed unmatched. The CDR3, as DNA: TGTGCCAGTAGCTCAGGACAGGGGGTTTATGGCTACACCTTC. Its protein product is CASSSGQGVYGYTF.

CDR3: CASSQRGFIQYF. The CDR3, as DNA: TGTGCCAGCAGCCAACGGGGGTTCATTCAGTACTTC. The rearrangement links TRBV14 to TRBJ2-4, with D possibly matching TRBD2 (6 bases). CDR3 length equals 12 residues. Germline V CDR1 and CDR2: SGHDN, FVKESK. The V end lost 2 bases, the J end lost 9 bases, and 8 bases lay between the germline ends.

This clone was seen more than once but under ten times. V is TRBV19 and J is TRBJ2-4; D gene ambiguous. The CDR3 runs 15 residues. CDR1 is LNHDA and CDR2 is SQIVND in the germline V gene (reference sequence). Trimming took off 5 bases at V and 0 bases at J, with 11 bases between the two ends. The CDR3 nucleotides read TGTGCCAGTAGTTTCCTTTCGGGAGCCAAAAACATTCAGTACTTC. Amino acid sequence: CASSFLSGAKNIQYF.

V usage is TRBV10-1 and J usage is TRBJ1-5, with 7 bases that match TRBD1. The V and J ends lost 2 bases and 2 bases, in that order; junction bases with no gene match: 6. Germline CDR1 is WNHNN and CDR2 is SYGVQD (reference sequence). The CDR3 totals 16 residues. The CDR3 DNA is TGCGCCAGCAGTGAGGCAAACAGGGGTGGCAATCAGCCCCAGCATTTT. Translating it yields CASSEANRGGNQPQHF.

The chain employs TRBV7-8 and TRBJ2-7; 8 nucleotides agree with TRBD2. Losses at the gene ends were 4 bases for V and 2 bases for J; bases not matched to a gene: 4. The CDR3 extends over 14 amino acids. CDR1 and CDR2 (germline): SGHVS, FQNEAQ. This CDR3 reads CASSYRREAYEQYF. Here the CDR3 DNA reads TGTGCCAGCAGCTATCGGCGGGAGGCCTACGAGCAGTACTTC.

V and J are TRBV7-2 and TRBJ1-1; 7 nucleotides align to TRBD1. The CDR3 sequence is 13 residues long. CDR1 SGHTA and CDR2 FQGNSA come from the germline V gene. Trimming took 4 bases from V and 8 from J; bases not matched to a gene: 7. CDR3: CASSYTGEGEAFF. In DNA, the CDR3 is TGTGCCAGCAGCTATACAGGGGAAGGCGAAGCTTTCTTT.

V is TRBV7-2 and J is TRBJ2-7, with TRBD2 matching over 11 bases. There are 14 residues in the CDR3. Trimming at V came to 5 bases and at J to 5 bases, leaving 5 bases not matched to a gene. In germline, CDR1 is SGHTA, CDR2 FQGNSA. CDR3 sequence (DNA): TGTGCCAGCAGCGCGTCTAGCGGGGGGCACGAGCAGTACTTC. Its translation is CASSASSGGHEQYF.

The chain's CDR3 is CASSSPSGGAYEQFF. CDR3 DNA sequence: TGCGCCAGCAGCTCGCCTAGCGGGGGGGCCTATGAGCAGTTCTTC. This chain links TRBV5-1 with TRBJ2-1, with TRBD2 matching 12 bases. With V trimmed by 3 bases and J by 8 bases, 6 bases remained unmatched. This CDR3 is built from 15 residues. Germline-derived CDR1 and CDR2 are SGHRS and YFSETQ.

V and J are TRBV15 and TRBJ2-3, with a weak D call TRBD1 (6 bases). V lost 3 bases and J 2 bases, leaving 18 bases between the germline ends. Germline V lookup: CDR1 LNHNV, CDR2 YYDKDF (reference sequence). The CDR3 is 17 amino acids. CDR3 in amino acids: CATSSRDNLQYTDTQYF. The CDR3 DNA follows: TGTGCCACCAGCAGCCGGGACAACCTCCAATACACAGATACGCAGTATTTT.

The sample holds one count of this clone. This chain links TRBV18 with TRBJ2-1; D not certain. There are 14 residues in the CDR3. V lost 6 bases and J 3 bases, leaving 12 bases between the germline ends. Germline V gene data show CDR1 as KGHSH and CDR2 as LQKENI. This chain's CDR3 is CASSTVFGYNEQFF. DNA of the CDR3: TGTGCCAGCTCTACCGTCTTTGGCTACAATGAGCAGTTCTTC.

This clone turned up a few times. CDR3: CASSGSRAGNTIYF. Here the CDR3 DNA reads TGTGCCAGCAGTGGGTCTCGGGCTGGAAACACCATATATTTT. The chain links TRBV2 to TRBJ1-3; D gene unclear. This CDR3 contains 14 residues. Trimming shortened V by 4 bases and J by 2 bases, and 9 bases separated the two germline ends. Germline lookup yields CDR1 SNHLY and CDR2 FYNNEI.

This clone was recorded a few times. The chain uses TRBV12-5 and TRBJ1-5, with 10 bases identical to TRBD1. The germline CDR1 and CDR2 sequences are LGHNT and FRNRAP. J was trimmed by 7 bases and V by 5 bases; bases with no gene match: 11. This CDR3 contains 16 residues. This chain's CDR3 is CASGGGGQGSGQPQHF. CDR3 nucleotide sequence: TGTGCTAGTGGTGGGGGGGGACAGGGGTCTGGGCAGCCCCAGCATTTT.

J is TRBJ2-5 and V is TRBV6-1; 8 bases map to TRBD2. The CDR3 is 16 amino acids. CDR1 is MNHNS and CDR2 is SASEGT in the germline V gene. V gave up 4 bases and J gave up 1 base; unmatched junction bases: 8. In nucleotides, the CDR3 is TGTGCCAGCAGTGCCCCTCTCGGACTAGCCCAAGAGACCCAGTACTTC. This sequence encodes CASSAPLGLAQETQYF.

The J gene is TRBJ2-7, the V gene TRBV28, with a weak D call TRBD1 (5 bases). The CDR3 spans 14 residues. In germline, CDR1 is MDHEN, CDR2 SYDVKM. V was trimmed by 2 bases and J by 2 bases, leaving 10 bases between them. The DNA for the CDR3 is TGTGCCAGCAGTTTAATCGGACAAACCTACGAGCAGTACTTC. The encoded protein is CASSLIGQTYEQYF.

A single count supports this clone. This chain joins TRBV7-2 and TRBJ2-7; D gene ambiguous. Germline CDR1 SGHTA, CDR2 FQGNSA. Trimming took off 0 bases at V and 5 bases at J, with 17 bases between the two ends. This CDR3 comprises 16 residues. The CDR3 bases are TGTGCCAGCAGCTTAGCGCTGAGCTTTGGGTCGAACGAGCAGTACTTC. Its translation: CASSLALSFGSNEQYF.

The gene calls are TRBV11-3 and TRBJ2-1, with D perhaps assigned TRBD1 or TRBD2 (5 bases each). V lost 1 base and J lost 9, with 10 bases in between. Germline CDR1 and CDR2: SGHNT and YENEEA. The CDR3 totals 13 residues. The CDR3 DNA reads as TGTGCCAGCAGCTTAGGGGACCAGGGTGAGCAGTTCTTC. As protein: CASSLGDQGEQFF.

The chain carries TRBV5-4 and TRBJ2-1; 10 bases are shared with TRBD2. CDR1 and CDR2 from the germline V gene are SGHNT and YYREEE (reference sequence). This CDR3 is 16 amino acids long. The junction had 14 bases not matched to a gene; V was cut back by 0 bases and J by 14 bases. The CDR3 coding sequence is TGTGCCAGCAGCTTGGGGACTAGCGGAGCCCCAACCGGCAAGTTCTTC. It specifies CASSLGTSGAPTGKFF.

The CDR3 loop reads CASSLRGATGELFF. CDR3 DNA: TGTGCCAGCAGCTTAAGGGGTGCCACCGGGGAGCTGTTTTTT. The chain links TRBV7-9 to TRBJ2-2; a possible D gene is TRBD1 (5 bases). V lost 2 bases and J lost 4, with 8 bases in between. The CDR3 is 14 residues long. CDR1 SEHNR and CDR2 FQNEAQ come from the germline V gene (reference sequence). The whole variable domain, remainder taken from reference TRBV7-9 and TRBJ2-2, is DTGVSQNPRHKITKRGQNVTFRCDPISEHNRLYWYRQTLGQGPEFLTYFQNEAQLEKSRLLSDRFSAERPKGSFSTLEIQRTEQGDSAMYLCASSLRGATGELFFGEGSRLTVL.